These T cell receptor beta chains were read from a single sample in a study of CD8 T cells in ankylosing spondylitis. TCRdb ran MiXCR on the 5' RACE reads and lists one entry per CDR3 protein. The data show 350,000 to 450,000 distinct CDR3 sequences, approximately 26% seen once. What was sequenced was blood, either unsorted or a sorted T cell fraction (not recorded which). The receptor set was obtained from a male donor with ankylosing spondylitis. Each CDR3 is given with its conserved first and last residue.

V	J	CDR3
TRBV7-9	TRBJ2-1	CASSTLRDRFGEQFF
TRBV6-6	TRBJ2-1	CASSYSSKIDF
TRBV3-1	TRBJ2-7	CASSRGLAGNSYEQYF
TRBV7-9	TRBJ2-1	CASSLTASYNEQFF
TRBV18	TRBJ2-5	CASSPLSPGTAKETQYF
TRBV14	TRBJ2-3	CASSQSDFGYTDTQYF
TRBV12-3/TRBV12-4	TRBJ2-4	CASSLRAGGNIQYF
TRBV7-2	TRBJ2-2	CASSLRGGLNTGELFF
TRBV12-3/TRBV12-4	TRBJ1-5	CASSPTVRSNQPQHF
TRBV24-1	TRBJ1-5	CATSDTGVVGPQHF
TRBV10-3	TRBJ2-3	CAISPVVVSDTQYF
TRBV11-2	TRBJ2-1	CASSSTSYNEQFF
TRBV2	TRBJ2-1	CASSPTLTSGRKDEFF
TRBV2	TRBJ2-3	CASGGRGQGLDTQYF
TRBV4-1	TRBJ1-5	CASSQGSRPSNQPQHF
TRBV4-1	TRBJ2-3	CASSRTSGPTDTQYF
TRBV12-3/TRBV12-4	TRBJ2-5	CASRITGSETQYF
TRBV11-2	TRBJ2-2	CASSLRAGEGTGELFF
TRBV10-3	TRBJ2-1	CAISESGRGANNEQFF
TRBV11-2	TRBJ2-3	CASSSRTGRSTDTQYF
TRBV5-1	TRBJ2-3	CASSQGTGAGDTQYF
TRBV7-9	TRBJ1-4	CASSLAQSDEKLFF
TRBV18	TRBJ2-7	CASSPPTSGTYEQYF
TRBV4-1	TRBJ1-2	CASSQPRGGSRKYGYTF
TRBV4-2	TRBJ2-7	CASSQGILAGVGEQYF
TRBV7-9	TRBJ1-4	CASSLFDGTGKLFF
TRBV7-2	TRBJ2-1	CASSLDSGTYNEQFF
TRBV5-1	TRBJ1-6	CASSLEGTANSPLHF
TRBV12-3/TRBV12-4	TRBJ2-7	CASSQIGVHEQYF
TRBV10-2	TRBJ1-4	CASNSVLQNEKLFF
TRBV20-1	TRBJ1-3	CSAEQGSSGNTIYF
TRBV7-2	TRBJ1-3	CASSLSYRRGGGNTIYF
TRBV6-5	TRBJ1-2	CASSNRGGGYTF
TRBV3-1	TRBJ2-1	CASRFRGANEQFF
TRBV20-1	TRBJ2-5	CSAREIGTSGRAWETQYF
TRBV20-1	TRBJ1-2	CSARVARDYGYTF
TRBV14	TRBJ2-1	CASSPFPASGRDNNEQFF